One T cell receptor beta chain is described in this entry. Its target is not known. The data were produced by immunoSEQ multiplex PCR, yet TCRdb's version contains in-frame clones alone and is incomplete. The sample carries 300,000 or so clones, 88% recorded once. The donors were members of the validation cohort, which comprised 120 subjects and was separate from the first cohort of 730 or so subjects. Trimming shortened V by 5 bases and J by 0 bases, and 14 bases separated the two germline ends. Germline loops: CDR1 SQVTM, CDR2 ANQGSEA. This CDR3 has 15 residues. This sample was included in a study of cytomegalovirus exposure and HLA in healthy donors. About the research overall: Both the roughly 120 validation repertoires and the approximately 620 first-cohort repertoires used the same platform, as reported by a later analysis. Study-wide findings and caveats: Confirmation in vitro established that a few CMV-associated chains were specific for CMV antigens. A list of about 160 TCR beta chains associated with cytomegalovirus was given.

This sequence originates from a man aged 25-45 years in good health and CMV-seronegative. The material sequenced was PBMCs. The chain carries TRBV29-1 and TRBJ1-3, with D maybe TRBD1 (6 bases). Here the CDR3 DNA reads TGCAGCGTTTTTACGGGACACCGCTCTGGAAACACCATATATTTT. Translating gives CSVFTGHRSGNTIYF.